The 5 T cell receptor beta chains presented below share a single source sample, sequenced in a study of vaccination and CD4 T cells after COVID-19. No antigen is known for these receptors. Treatment here: approximately nine-day PBMC culture with coronavirus spike peptide pools or control peptides (ViraFEST assay). The study sequenced cultured CD4+ T cell DNA using the Oncomine TCR Beta short-read assay. TCRdb passed the PCR reads through MiXCR, listing each CDR3 protein once. The table lists more than 10,000 distinct CDR3 sequences, 50% of them singletons, with approximately 19% in the top ten. The material sequenced was CD4+ T cells from blood, cultured in vitro. The receptors originated from a human donor who had recovered from COVID-19.

This chain uses TRBV3-1 with TRBJ2-5; TRBD1 or TRBD2 may be the D gene (5 bases each). Germline V gene lookup returns CDR1 LGHDT and CDR2 YNNKEL (reference sequence). Trimming stripped 3 bases from V and 6 bases from J, with 11 bases between. The length of the CDR3 is 13 residues. DNA for the CDR3: TGTGCCAGCAGCCATGGGGGTAGGAAGACCCAGTACTTC. This translates into CASSHGGRKTQYF.

This clonotype was observed a few times. The chain employs TRBV10-3 and TRBJ1-5; D not certain. V was trimmed by 8 bases and J by 0 bases, leaving 11 bases between them. The germline V gene has CDR1 ENHRY and CDR2 SYGVKD. CDR3 length: 14 amino acids. The CDR3 DNA reads as TGTGCCATCCGAGATAATAATAGCAATCAGCCCCAGCATTTT. Translating gives CAIRDNNSNQPQHF.

The rearrangement uses TRBV4-1 and TRBJ1-2; tentative D call: TRBD1 (5 bases). Germline assignment: CDR1 MGHRA and CDR2 YSYEKL. V dropped 2 bases and J dropped 4 bases, with 17 bases sitting between them. CDR3 length: 16 amino acids. This CDR3 is CASSQPRQSRGYGYTF. The CDR3 bases are TGCGCCAGCAGCCAACCTAGACAGTCAAGGGGCTATGGCTACACCTTC.

This chain links TRBV27 with TRBJ1-6, with 7 bases matching TRBD1. CDR1 and CDR2 (germline): MNHEY, SMNVEV (reference sequence). Losses at the gene ends were 3 bases for V and 7 bases for J; bases not matched to a gene: 9. The CDR3 extends over 16 amino acids. The CDR3 loop reads CASSLLYRGANSPLHF. CDR3 coding DNA: TGTGCCAGCAGTTTGTTATACAGGGGAGCAAATTCACCCCTCCACTTT.

The J gene is TRBJ1-6, the V gene TRBV20-1; D ambiguous. Germline CDR1 and CDR2: DFQATT and SNEGSKA (reference sequence). V was shortened by 5 bases and J by 9 bases, with 17 bases between the two germline ends. The CDR3 contains 14 residues. CDR3 coding DNA: TGCAGTGCTGGACCCTCGGACGAGATTTCACCCCTCCACTTT. This translates into CSAGPSDEISPLHF.